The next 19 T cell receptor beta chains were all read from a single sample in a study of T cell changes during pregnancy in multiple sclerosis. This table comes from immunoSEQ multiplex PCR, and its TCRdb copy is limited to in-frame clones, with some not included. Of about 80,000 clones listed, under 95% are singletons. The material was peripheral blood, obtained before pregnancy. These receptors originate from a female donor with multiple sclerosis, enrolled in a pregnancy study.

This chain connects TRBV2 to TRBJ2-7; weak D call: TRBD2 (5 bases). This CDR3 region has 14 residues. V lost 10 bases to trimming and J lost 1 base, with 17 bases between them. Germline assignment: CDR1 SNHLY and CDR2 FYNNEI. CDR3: CATRSKLVSYEQYF. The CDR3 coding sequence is TGTGCCACCAGGAGTAAACTAGTTTCCTACGAGCAGTACTTC.

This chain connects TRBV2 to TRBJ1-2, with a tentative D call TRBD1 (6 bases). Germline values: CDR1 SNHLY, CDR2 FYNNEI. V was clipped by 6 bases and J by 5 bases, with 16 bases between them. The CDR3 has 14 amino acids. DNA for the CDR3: TGTGCCAGCAGCGCCGACAGGCCTGAATATGGCTACACCTTC. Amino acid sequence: CASSADRPEYGYTF. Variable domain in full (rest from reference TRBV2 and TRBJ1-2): EPEVTQTPSHQVTQMGQEVILRCVPISNHLYFYWYRQILGQKVEFLVSFYNNEISEKSEIFDDQFSVERPDGSNFTLKIRSTKLEDSAMYFCASSADRPEYGYTFGSGTRLTVV.

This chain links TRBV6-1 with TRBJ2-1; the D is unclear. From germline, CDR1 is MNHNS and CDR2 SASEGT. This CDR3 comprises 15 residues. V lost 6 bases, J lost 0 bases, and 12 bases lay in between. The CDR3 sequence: CASSTSLSSYNEQFF. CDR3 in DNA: TGTGCCAGCAGCACGTCCTTGAGCTCCTACAATGAGCAGTTCTTC.

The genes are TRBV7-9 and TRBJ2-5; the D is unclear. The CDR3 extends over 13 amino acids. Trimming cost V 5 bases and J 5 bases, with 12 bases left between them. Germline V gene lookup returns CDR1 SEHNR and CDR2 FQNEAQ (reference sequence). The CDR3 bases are TGTGCCAGCAGCCGAGACAATGCGGAGACCCAGTACTTC. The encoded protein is CASSRDNAETQYF.

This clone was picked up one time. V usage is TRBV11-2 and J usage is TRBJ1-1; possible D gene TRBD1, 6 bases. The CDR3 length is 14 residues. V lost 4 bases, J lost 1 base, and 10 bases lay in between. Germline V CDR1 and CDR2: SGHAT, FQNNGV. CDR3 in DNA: TGTGCCAGCAGCTCGGAAGGGGGGAACACTGAAGCTTTCTTT. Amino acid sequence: CASSSEGGNTEAFF.

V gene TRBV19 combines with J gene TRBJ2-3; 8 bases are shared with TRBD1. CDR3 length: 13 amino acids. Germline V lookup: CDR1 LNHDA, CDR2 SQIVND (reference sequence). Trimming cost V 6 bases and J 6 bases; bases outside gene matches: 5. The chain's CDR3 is CASSLGQVDTQYF. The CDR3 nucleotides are TGTGCCAGTAGCCTGGGACAGGTGGATACGCAGTATTTT.

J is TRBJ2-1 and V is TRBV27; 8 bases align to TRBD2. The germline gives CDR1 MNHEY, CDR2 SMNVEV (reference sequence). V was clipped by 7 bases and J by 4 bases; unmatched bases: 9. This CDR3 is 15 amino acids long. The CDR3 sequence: CASNRAGVSYNEQFF. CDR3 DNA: TGTGCCAGCAACCGAGCGGGAGTCTCTTACAATGAGCAGTTCTTC.

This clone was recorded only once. The CDR3 protein is CASKGDRITEAFF. The CDR3, as DNA: TGTGCCAGCAAGGGGGATCGGATAACTGAAGCTTTCTTT. V is TRBV27 and J is TRBJ1-1, with D perhaps TRBD1 (6 bases). This CDR3 region has 13 residues. Trimming took 7 bases from V and 5 from J, leaving 14 bases between them. The germline gives CDR1 MNHEY, CDR2 SMNVEV (reference sequence).

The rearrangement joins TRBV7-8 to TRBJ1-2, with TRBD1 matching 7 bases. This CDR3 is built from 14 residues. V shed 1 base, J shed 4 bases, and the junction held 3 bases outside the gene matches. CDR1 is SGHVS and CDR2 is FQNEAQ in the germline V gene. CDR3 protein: CASSLESGGYGYTF. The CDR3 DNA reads TGTGCCAGCAGCTTAGAGTCAGGGGGCTATGGCTACACCTTC.

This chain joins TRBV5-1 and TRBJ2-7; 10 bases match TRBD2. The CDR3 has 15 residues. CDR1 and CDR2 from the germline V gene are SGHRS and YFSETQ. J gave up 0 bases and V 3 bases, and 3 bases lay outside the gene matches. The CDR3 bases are TGCGCCAGCAGCTATTGGACTAGCGGCTCCTACGAGCAGTACTTC. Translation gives CASSYWTSGSYEQYF. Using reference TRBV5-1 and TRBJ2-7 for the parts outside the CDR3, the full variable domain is KAGVTQTPRYLIKTRGQQVTLSCSPISGHRSVSWYQQTPGQGLQFLFEYFSETQRNKGNFPGRFSGRQFSNSRSEMNVSTLELGDSALYLCASSYWTSGSYEQYFGPGTRLTVT.

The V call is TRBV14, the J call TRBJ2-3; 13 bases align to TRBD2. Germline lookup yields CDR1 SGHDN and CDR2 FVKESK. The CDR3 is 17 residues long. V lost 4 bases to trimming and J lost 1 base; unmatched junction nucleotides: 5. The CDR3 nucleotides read TGTGCCAGCAGCCGGACTAGCGGGAGAAAGGGCACAGATACGCAGTATTTT. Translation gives CASSRTSGRKGTDTQYF.

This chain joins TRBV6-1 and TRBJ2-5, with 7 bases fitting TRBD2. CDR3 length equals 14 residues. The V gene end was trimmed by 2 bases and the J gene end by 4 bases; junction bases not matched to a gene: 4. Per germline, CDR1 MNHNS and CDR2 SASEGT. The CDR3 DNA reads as TGTGCCAGCAGTGAAATAAGCGGGATAGAGACCCAGTACTTC. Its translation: CASSEISGIETQYF.

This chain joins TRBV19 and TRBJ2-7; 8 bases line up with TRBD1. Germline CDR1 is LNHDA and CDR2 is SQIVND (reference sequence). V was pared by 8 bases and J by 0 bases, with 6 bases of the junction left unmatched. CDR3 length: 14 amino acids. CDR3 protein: CASSQGAISYEQYF. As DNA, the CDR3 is TGTGCCAGTTCGCAGGGGGCAATCTCCTACGAGCAGTACTTC.

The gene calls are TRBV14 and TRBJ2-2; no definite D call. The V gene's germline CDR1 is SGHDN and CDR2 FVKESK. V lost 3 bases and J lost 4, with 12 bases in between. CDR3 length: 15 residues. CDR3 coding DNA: TGTGCCAGCAGCCAGGGCCAGGCAGGCACCGGGGAGCTGTTTTTT. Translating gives CASSQGQAGTGELFF.

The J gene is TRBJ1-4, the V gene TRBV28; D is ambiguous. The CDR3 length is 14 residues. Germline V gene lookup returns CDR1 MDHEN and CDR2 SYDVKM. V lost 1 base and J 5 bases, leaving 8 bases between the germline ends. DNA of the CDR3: TGTGCCAGCAGTTTATTTAGAGGGAATGAAAAACTGTTTTTT. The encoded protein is CASSLFRGNEKLFF.

This chain's CDR3 is CASSLEAGGHSYEQYF. DNA of the CDR3: TGTGCCAGCAGTTTAGAAGCGGGAGGACACTCCTACGAGCAGTACTTC. The gene calls are TRBV27 and TRBJ2-7; 9 bases align to TRBD2. This CDR3 has 16 amino acids. J was trimmed by 0 bases and V by 2 bases; bases with no gene match: 5. Per the germline V gene, CDR1 is MNHEY and CDR2 is SMNVEV (reference sequence).

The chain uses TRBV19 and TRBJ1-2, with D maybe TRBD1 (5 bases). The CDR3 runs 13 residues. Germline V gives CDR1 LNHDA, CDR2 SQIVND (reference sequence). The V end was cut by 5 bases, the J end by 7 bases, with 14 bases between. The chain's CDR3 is CASSLPPGGGYTF. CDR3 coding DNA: TGTGCCAGTAGTCTACCGCCGGGGGGTGGCTACACCTTC.

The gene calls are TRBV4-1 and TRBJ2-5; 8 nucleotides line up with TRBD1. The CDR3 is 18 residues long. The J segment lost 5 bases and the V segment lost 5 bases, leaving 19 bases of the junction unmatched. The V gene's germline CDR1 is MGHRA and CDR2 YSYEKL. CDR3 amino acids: CASSAARRGQAMGETQYF. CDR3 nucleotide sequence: TGCGCCAGCAGCGCAGCTCGACGGGGACAGGCCATGGGGGAGACCCAGTACTTC.

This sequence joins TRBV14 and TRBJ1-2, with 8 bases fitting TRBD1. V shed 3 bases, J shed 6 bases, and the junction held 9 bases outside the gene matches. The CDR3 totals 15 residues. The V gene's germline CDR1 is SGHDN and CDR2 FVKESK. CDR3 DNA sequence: TGTGCCAGCAGCCACTTCAGGACAGGGAGGGATGGCTACACCTTC. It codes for CASSHFRTGRDGYTF.